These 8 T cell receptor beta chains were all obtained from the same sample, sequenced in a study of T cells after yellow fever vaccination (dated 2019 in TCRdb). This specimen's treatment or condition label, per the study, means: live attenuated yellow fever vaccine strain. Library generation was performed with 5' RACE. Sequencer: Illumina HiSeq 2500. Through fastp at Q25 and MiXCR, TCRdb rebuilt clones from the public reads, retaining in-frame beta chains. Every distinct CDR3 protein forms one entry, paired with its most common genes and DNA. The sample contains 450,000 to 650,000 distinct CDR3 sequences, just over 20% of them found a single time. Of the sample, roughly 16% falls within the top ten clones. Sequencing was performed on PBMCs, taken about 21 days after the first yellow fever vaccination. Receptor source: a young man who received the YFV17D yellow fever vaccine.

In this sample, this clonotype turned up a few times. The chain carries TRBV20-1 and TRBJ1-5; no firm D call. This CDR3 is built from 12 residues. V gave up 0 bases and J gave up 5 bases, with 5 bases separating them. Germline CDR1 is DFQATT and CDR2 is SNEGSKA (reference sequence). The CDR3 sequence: CSARDWDQPQHF. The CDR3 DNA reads TGCAGTGCTAGAGATTGGGATCAGCCCCAGCATTTT.

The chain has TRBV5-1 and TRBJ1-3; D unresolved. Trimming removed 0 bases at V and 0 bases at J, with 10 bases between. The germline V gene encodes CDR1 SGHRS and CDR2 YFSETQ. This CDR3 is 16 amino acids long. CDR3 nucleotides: TGCGCCAGCAGCTTGGCTCCGGGTTCCTCTGGAAACACCATATATTTT. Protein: CASSLAPGSSGNTIYF.

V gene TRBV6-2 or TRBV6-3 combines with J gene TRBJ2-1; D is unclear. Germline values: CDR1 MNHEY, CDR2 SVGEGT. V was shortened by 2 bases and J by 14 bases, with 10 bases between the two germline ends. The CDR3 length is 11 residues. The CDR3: CASSYMGSEFF. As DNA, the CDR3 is TGTGCCAGCAGTTACATGGGTTCAGAGTTCTTC.

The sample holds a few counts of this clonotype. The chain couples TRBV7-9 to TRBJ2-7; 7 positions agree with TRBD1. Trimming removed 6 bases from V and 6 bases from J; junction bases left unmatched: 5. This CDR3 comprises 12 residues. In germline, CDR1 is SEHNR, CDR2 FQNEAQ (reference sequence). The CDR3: CASSIGGGEQYV. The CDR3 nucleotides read TGTGCCAGCAGTATAGGGGGCGGCGAGCAGTACGTC.

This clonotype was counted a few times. This CDR3 reads CASSIRRGVRNEQFF. The CDR3 DNA follows: TGTGCCAGTAGTATTCGCAGGGGGGTCCGCAATGAGCAGTTCTTC. The V call is TRBV19, the J call TRBJ2-1; possible D gene TRBD1, 7 bases. The CDR3 spans 15 residues. V was shortened by 3 bases and J by 6 bases, with 15 bases between the two germline ends. Germline V lookup: CDR1 LNHDA, CDR2 SQIVND (reference sequence).

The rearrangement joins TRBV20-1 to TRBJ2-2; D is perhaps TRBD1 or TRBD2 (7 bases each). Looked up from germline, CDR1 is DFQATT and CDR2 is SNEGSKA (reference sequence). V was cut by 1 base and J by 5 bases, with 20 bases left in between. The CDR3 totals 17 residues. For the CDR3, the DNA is TGCAGTGCTAGAGTCGGCAGGGGGGGTACCGGGACCGGGGAGCTGTTTTTT. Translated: CSARVGRGGTGTGELFF.

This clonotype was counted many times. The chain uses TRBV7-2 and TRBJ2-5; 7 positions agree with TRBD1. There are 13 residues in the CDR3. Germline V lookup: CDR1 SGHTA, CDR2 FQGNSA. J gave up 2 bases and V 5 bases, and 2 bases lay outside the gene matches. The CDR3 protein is CASSPDRQETQYF. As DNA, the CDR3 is TGTGCCAGCAGCCCGGACAGGCAAGAGACCCAGTACTTC. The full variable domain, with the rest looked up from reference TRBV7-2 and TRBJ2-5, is GAGVSQSPSNKVTEKGKDVELRCDPISGHTALYWYRQSLGQGLEFLIYFQGNSAPDKSGLPSDRFSAERTGGSVSTLTIQRTQQEDSAVYLCASSPDRQETQYFGPGTRLLVL.

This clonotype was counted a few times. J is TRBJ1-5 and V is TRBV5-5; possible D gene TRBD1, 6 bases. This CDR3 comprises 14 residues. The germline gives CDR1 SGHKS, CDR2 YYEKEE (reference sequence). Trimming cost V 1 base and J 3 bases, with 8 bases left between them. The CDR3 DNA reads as TGTGCCAGCAGCTTGACAGGGACCAATCAGCCCCAGCATTTT. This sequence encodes CASSLTGTNQPQHF.